Sequencing of this T cell receptor beta chain was carried out in a study of response to subunit inactivated influenza vaccine. Study-level points and caveats: Authors suggested seasonal influenza vaccinations each recruit few new T cells.

MiXCR, applied by TCRdb to the RT-PCR reads, yields one record per CDR3 protein. The data show 600,000 to 850,000 distinct CDR3 sequences, 12% to 15% seen once. Germline loops: CDR1 LGHDT, CDR2 YNNKEL (reference sequence). This CDR3 has 16 residues. Deletions cut 4 bases from V and 4 bases from J, with 19 bases between. Points on this clonotype: What it binds is unknown.

The clonotype was recovered from a man aged 50 or older who received an inactivated influenza vaccine. The chain couples TRBV3-1 to TRBJ1-1; D is unresolved. Material: PBMCs from blood, obtained 14 to 15 days before vaccination. In nucleotides, the CDR3 is TGTGCCAGCAGCCTGGGCGGTTGGGGATCGGGCACTGAAGCTTTCTTT. This translates into CASSLGGWGSGTEAFF.